This T cell receptor beta chain was sequenced for a study of blood T cell repertoires in COVID-19. Study overall: The United States, Italy and Spain were the sources of the acute and convalescent COVID-19 samples. Nucleic acid was either cDNA or gDNA, and it came from T cells, B-cell-depleted T cells, or PBMCs.

In the original analysis: Amplified reference gene primers provided the basis for estimating nucleated cell counts. Only in-frame clones appear in the TCRdb table, and some are missing; sequencing was by immunoSEQ multiplex PCR. Clone size and V and J calls were adopted from that table, with D and trimming inferred from the DNA. This table has over 250,000 clones, approximately 90% appearing once. The sample was peripheral blood. The sequence was collected from a woman aged 60 to 75 with acute or convalescent COVID-19.

The CDR3 loop is CASSYPGRDQPQHF. In DNA, the CDR3 is TGTGCCAGCAGTTACCCGGGGAGAGATCAGCCCCAGCATTTT. The chain is built from TRBV6-6 and TRBJ1-5; no definite D call. The CDR3 extends over 14 amino acids. Germline V gene sequence: CDR1 MNHNY, CDR2 SVGAGI (reference sequence). The V end lost 2 bases, the J end lost 5 bases, and 10 bases lay between the germline ends.